This T cell receptor beta chain was identified during a study of CD8 T cells in ankylosing spondylitis. Turning to this clonotype: The target antigen is unknown.

Making use of molecular barcodes, quantitative 5'-RACE generated TCR beta libraries. TCRdb redid the calling of the 5' RACE reads with MiXCR, one entry per CDR3 protein. The sample holds 30,000 to 35,000 distinct CDR3 sequences, about 29% seen once. Findings and caveats of the study: Disease-associated clones were CD8+ and fairly uncommon in peripheral blood.

The germline gives CDR1 LGHDT, CDR2 YNNKEL (reference sequence). Trimming took off 4 bases at V and 1 base at J, with 10 bases between the two ends. This CDR3 spans 14 amino acids. The sequenced sample consisted of synovial fluid, either unsorted or a sorted T cell fraction (not recorded which). This TCR was sampled from a male donor with ankylosing spondylitis. The chain combines TRBV3-1 with TRBJ1-1; maybe TRBD1 (6 bases). The CDR3 DNA is TGTGCCAGCAGCCCTCCGACAGGGAACACTGAAGCTTTCTTT. It translates to CASSPPTGNTEAFF.